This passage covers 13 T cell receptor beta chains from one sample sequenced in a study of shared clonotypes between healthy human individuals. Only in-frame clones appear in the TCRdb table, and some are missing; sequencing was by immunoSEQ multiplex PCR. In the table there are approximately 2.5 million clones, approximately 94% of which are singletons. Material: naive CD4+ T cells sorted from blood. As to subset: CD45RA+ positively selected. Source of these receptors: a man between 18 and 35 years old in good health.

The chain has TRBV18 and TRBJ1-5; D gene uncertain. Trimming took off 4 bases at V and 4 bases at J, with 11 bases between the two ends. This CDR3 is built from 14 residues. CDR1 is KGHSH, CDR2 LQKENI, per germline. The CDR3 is CASSQGQVNQPQHF. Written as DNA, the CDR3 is TGTGCCAGCTCACAAGGGCAGGTGAATCAGCCCCAGCATTTT.

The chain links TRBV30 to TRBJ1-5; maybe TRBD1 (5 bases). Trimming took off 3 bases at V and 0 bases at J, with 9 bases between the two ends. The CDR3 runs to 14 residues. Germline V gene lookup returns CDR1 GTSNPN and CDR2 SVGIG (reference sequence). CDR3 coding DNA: TGTGCCTGGAGCCCGGGGGATAGCAATCAGCCCCAGCATTTT. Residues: CAWSPGDSNQPQHF.

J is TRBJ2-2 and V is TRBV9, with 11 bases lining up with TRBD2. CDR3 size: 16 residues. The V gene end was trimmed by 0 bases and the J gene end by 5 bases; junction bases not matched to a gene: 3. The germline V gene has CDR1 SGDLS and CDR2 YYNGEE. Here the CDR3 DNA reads TGTGCCAGCAGCGTAGCTGCTAGCGGGAGGACCGGGGAGCTGTTTTTT. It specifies CASSVAASGRTGELFF.

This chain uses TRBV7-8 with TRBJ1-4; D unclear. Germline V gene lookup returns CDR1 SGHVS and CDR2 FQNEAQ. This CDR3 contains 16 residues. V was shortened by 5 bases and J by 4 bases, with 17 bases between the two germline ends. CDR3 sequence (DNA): TGTGCCAGCAGCCTCGCCGGCGCAGGTCTTAATGAAAAACTGTTTTTT. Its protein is CASSLAGAGLNEKLFF.

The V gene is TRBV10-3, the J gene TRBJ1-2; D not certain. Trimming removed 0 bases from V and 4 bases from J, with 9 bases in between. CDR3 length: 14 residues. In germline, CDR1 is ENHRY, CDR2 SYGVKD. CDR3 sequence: CAISESVGIYGYTF. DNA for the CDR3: TGTGCCATCAGTGAGTCAGTAGGGATCTATGGCTACACCTTC.

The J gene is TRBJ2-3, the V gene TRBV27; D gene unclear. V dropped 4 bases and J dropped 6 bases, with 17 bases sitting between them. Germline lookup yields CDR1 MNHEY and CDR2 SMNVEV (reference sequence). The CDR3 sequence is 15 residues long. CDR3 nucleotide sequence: TGTGCCAGCAGTTCATACCTGGGGTTGGGGGATACGCAGTATTTT. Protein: CASSSYLGLGDTQYF.

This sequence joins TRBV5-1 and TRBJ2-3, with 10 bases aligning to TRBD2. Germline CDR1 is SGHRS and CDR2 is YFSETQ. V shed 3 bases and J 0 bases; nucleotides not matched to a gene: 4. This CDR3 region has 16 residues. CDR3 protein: CASSSGLAKSTDTQYF. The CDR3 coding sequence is TGCGCCAGCAGCTCGGGACTAGCGAAAAGCACAGATACGCAGTATTTT.

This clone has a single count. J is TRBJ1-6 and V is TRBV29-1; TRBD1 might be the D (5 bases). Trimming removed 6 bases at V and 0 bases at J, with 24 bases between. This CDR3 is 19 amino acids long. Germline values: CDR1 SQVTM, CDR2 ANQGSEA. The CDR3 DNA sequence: TGCAGCGTCCTAAGGGGCCGGGACCCACGGTTCTCCTATAATTCACCCCTCCACTTT. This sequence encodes CSVLRGRDPRFSYNSPLHF.

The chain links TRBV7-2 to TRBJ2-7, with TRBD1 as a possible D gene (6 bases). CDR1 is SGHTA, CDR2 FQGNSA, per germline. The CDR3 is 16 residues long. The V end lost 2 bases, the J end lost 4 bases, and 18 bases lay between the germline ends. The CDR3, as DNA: TGTGCCAGCAGCTTAACTGGGGACACCGTTGTTTACGAGCAGTACTTC. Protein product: CASSLTGDTVVYEQYF.

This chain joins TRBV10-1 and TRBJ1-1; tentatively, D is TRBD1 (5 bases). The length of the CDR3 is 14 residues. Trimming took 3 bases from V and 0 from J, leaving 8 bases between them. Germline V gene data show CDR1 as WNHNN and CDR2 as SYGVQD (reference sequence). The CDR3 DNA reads TGCGCCAGCAGTGACGGGACGGTGAACACTGAAGCTTTCTTT. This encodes CASSDGTVNTEAFF.

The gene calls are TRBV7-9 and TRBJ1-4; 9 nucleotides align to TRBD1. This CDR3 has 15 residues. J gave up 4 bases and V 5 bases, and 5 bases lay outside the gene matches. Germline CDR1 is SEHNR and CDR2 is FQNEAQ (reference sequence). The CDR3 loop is CASSERQGDNEKLFF. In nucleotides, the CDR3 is TGTGCCAGCAGCGAGAGACAGGGGGATAATGAAAAACTGTTTTTT.

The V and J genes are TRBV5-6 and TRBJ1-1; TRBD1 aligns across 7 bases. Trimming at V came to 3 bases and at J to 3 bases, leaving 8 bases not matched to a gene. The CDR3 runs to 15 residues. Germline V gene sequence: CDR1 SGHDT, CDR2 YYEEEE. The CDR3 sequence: CASSSTGTVYTEAFF. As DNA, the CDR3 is TGTGCCAGCAGCTCCACCGGGACAGTATACACTGAAGCTTTCTTT. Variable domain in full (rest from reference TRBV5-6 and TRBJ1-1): DAGVTQSPTHLIKTRGQQVTLRCSPKSGHDTVSWYQQALGQGPQFIFQYYEEEERQRGNFPDRFSGHQFPNYSSELNVNALLLGDSALYLCASSSTGTVYTEAFFGQGTRLTVV.

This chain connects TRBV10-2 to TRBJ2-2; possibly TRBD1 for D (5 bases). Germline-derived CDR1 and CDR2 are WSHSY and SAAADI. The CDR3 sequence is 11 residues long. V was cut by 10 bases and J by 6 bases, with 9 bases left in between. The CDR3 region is CATQGPGELFF. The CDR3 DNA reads TGCGCCACTCAGGGCCCCGGGGAGCTGTTTTTT.